The following is a T cell receptor (beta chain) sequence with its context. Its specificity is unknown. Sorting isolated naive CD4 T cells lacking CD45RO and expressing CD62L. This sample was taken from a study of human versus mouse CDR3 diversity and MHC coevolution. Study overall: Reported immunoSEQ sensitivity was one in 200,000 T cells, with reduced amplification bias. Study-wide results and limits: iCHAO1 estimated the human TCR beta repertoire at about 1.6 million clonotypes. Human CDR3s averaged more deletions and insertions than mouse CDR3s.

Per germline, CDR1 SGHRS and CDR2 YFSETQ. The CDR3 is 16 amino acids. Losses at the gene ends were 1 base for V and 2 bases for J; bases not matched to a gene: 5. Repertoires were generated with immunoSEQ multiplex PCR, while TCRdb's copy carries only in-frame clones and drops some. Of 86,000 or so clones listed, 85% to 95% are singletons. V gene TRBV5-1 combines with J gene TRBJ2-2; 7 positions agree with TRBD2. The sequenced sample consisted of naive CD4+ T cells from blood. Subset in this sample: CD45RO-negative CD62L-positive naive CD4 T cells. The sequence was obtained from a person between 30 and 69 years old in good health. The CDR3 sequence: CASSLTGTTNTGELFF. Written as DNA, the CDR3 is TGCGCCAGCAGCTTGACCGGGACTACTAACACCGGGGAGCTGTTTTTT.